This is a list of T cell receptor beta chains from one sample in a study of T cell changes during pregnancy in multiple sclerosis. TCRdb keeps only in-frame clones here, not all; method: immunoSEQ multiplex PCR. The sample shows approximately 90,000 clones, 91% of them seen only once. The specimen was peripheral blood, collected after pregnancy. The source of these receptors is a female donor in good health, enrolled as a control in a pregnancy study. CDR3s include the opening cysteine and the closing phenylalanine or tryptophan. A D gene is named only where the DNA matches it firmly. Rows give clone size only sometimes, using once, few, many, or a class for an expanded clone.

j_call d_call cdr3_length clone_size v_call cdr3_nt cdr3_aa
TRBJ2-7 - 13 once TRBV6-1 TGTGCCAGCAGAGGGGACAACCAGGACGAGCAGTACTTC CASRGDNQDEQYF
TRBJ2-6 - 16 - TRBV4-3 TGCGCCAGCAGCCAAGAGAGGGGGAGTGGGGCCAACGTCCTGACTTTC CASSQERGSGANVLTF
TRBJ1-1 TRBD1 13 - TRBV6-1 TGTGCCAGCAGTCAGGGGGTTACCACTGAAGCTTTCTTT CASSQGVTTEAFF
TRBJ1-2 TRBD1 15 - TRBV19 TGTGCCAGTAGGACAGGGAATAATCCTAACTATGGCTACACCTTC CASRTGNNPNYGYTF
TRBJ1-4 - 14 - TRBV25-1 TGTGCCAGCAGTGACCCAGTCCATCTCGAAAAACTGTTTTTT CASSDPVHLEKLFF
TRBJ2-1 TRBD1 13 once TRBV11-2 TGTGCCAGCAGCTTAAGGGGGCTCGGTGAGCAGTTCTTC CASSLRGLGEQFF
TRBJ2-2 - 15 - TRBV19 TGTGCCAGTAGCCCCAGGGCAGGGTTCACCGGGGAGCTGTTTTTT CASSPRAGFTGELFF
TRBJ1-2 - 13 - TRBV19 TGTGCCAGTAGTATTGGCAGTAACTATGGCTACACCTTC CASSIGSNYGYTF
TRBJ1-2 - 13 - TRBV27 TGTGCCAGCAGTTCCAGGGGACCCTATGGCTACACCTTC CASSSRGPYGYTF
TRBJ2-2 - 15 - TRBV5-1 TGCGCCAGCAGCTTGGCCGGCCAGGGTTCCGGGGAGCTGTTTTTT CASSLAGQGSGELFF
TRBJ2-5 TRBD2 15 - TRBV11-2 TGTGCCAGCAGCTTAGTTGGGACTACTCAAGAGACCCAGTACTTC CASSLVGTTQETQYF
TRBJ2-6 - 16 - TRBV4-2 TGTGCCAGCAGCGGACAAGCCATGGGTGGGGCCAACGTCCTGACTTTC CASSGQAMGGANVLTF
TRBJ1-3 TRBD1 18 - TRBV28 TGTGCCAGCAGTTTAGCAGGGGGTAATCCTTTATCTGGAAACACCATATATTTT CASSLAGGNPLSGNTIYF
TRBJ1-3 TRBD1 14 - TRBV19 TGTGCCAGTAGGATGACAGGGTCTGGAAACACCATATATTTT CASRMTGSGNTIYF
TRBJ2-1 TRBD1 13 - TRBV19 TGTGCCAGTAGTACAGAGGGGGCCCGGGAGCAGTTCTTC CASSTEGAREQFF
TRBJ1-6 - 13 - TRBV2 TGTGCCAGCAGGGACACCCCATCCGACCCCCTCCACTTT CASRDTPSDPLHF
TRBJ1-1 TRBD1 19 - TRBV11-1 TGTGCCAGCAGCTTAGGTTCGCGGACAGGGGCTAGAAAGAACACTGAAGCTTTCTTT CASSLGSRTGARKNTEAFF
TRBJ2-3 TRBD2 18 - TRBV28 TGTGCCAGCAGTTTGTCCTTAGCGGGCTCCGGGGACACAGATACGCAGTATTTT CASSLSLAGSGDTDTQYF
TRBJ1-1 - 13 - TRBV5-6 TGTGCCAGCAGACGGGACACGAACACTGAAGCTTTCTTT CASRRDTNTEAFF
TRBJ2-3 - 16 - TRBV7-9 TGTGCCAGCAGCCTGTCGACCTCAGGGGGCACAGATACGCAGTATTTT CASSLSTSGGTDTQYF
TRBJ1-1 TRBD1 13 - TRBV11-3 TGTGCCAGCGCCTACAGGGGTGGGACTGAAGCTTTCTTT CASAYRGGTEAFF
TRBJ2-7 - 16 - TRBV28 TGTGCCAGCAGTTACCCCGCCGGACAGCCATTCTACGAGCAGTACTTC CASSYPAGQPFYEQYF
TRBJ1-5 - 13 once TRBV18 TGTGCCAGCTCACAACAAGATAATCAGCCCCAGCATTTT CASSQQDNQPQHF
TRBJ2-4 - 13 - TRBV7-2 TGTGCCAGCAGCTCCTCGGTCGAAAACATTCAGTACTTC CASSSSVENIQYF
TRBJ2-2 - 17 - TRBV4-3 TGCGCCAGCAGCCAAGAGTTGACTAGGAGGGGAAGAGGGGAGCTGTTTTTT CASSQELTRRGRGELFF
TRBJ1-1 - 14 - TRBV4-2 TGTGCCAGCAGCCAGGGGGCCCTGAACACTGAAGCTTTCTTT CASSQGALNTEAFF
TRBJ2-7 - 14 - TRBV30 TGTGCCTGGACCGAAAGGGGGGGATCCTACGAGCAGTACTTC CAWTERGGSYEQYF
TRBJ2-1 - 16 - TRBV9 TGTGCCAGCAGCGGGTCGACGACCGGGTCCTACAATGAGCAGTTCTTC CASSGSTTGSYNEQFF
TRBJ2-2 TRBD1 17 - TRBV7-8 TGTGCCAGCAGCCCTAGGGCCGGGACAGGGGTCACCGGGGAGCTGTTTTTT CASSPRAGTGVTGELFF
TRBJ2-3 TRBD2 18 - TRBV28 TGTGCCAGCAGTTTAGGGAAAAGCGGGGGGATAGAGACAGATACGCAGTATTTT CASSLGKSGGIETDTQYF
TRBJ2-3 - 15 - TRBV19 TGTGCCAGTAGTACATATTCCGGGGACACAGATACGCAGTATTTT CASSTYSGDTDTQYF
TRBJ2-6 TRBD2 19 - TRBV18 TGTGCCAGCTCACAAGCCCCTAGCGGGGGTTCCTCTGGGGCCAACGTCCTGACTTTC CASSQAPSGGSSGANVLTF
TRBJ1-1 - 14 - TRBV5-1 TGCGCCAGCAGCTTTCTCTCTATGAACACTGAAGCTTTCTTT CASSFLSMNTEAFF
TRBJ2-3 TRBD2 15 - TRBV7-9 TGTGCCAGCAGCGGAATAGCGGGGGTCACAGATACGCAGTATTTT CASSGIAGVTDTQYF
TRBJ2-5 TRBD2 16 - TRBV7-9 TGTGCCAGCAGCTTAGCCCTAGCGGGGGGCCAAGAGACCCAGTACTTC CASSLALAGGQETQYF
TRBJ1-3 TRBD1 16 - TRBV27 TGTGCCAGCAGTTTATATGGGACAGGGGCTGGAAACACCATATATTTT CASSLYGTGAGNTIYF
TRBJ2-2 - 16 - TRBV28 TGTGCCAGCAGTCCCGGACAGAGACTGTACACCGGGGAGCTGTTTTTT CASSPGQRLYTGELFF
TRBJ1-1 - 18 few TRBV5-6 TGTGCCAGCAGCCTGGCGGCAGGGAAGAACCCCGGCCACACTGAAGCTTTCTTT CASSLAAGKNPGHTEAFF
TRBJ2-5 TRBD1 13 - TRBV13 TGTGCCAGCAGTGGTAGGGGGCGGGAGACCCAGTACTTC CASSGRGRETQYF
TRBJ2-1 - 18 - TRBV9 TGTGCCAGCAGCGGGACAGGCTCGGGGGCCGGCTCCTACAATGAGCAGTTCTTC CASSGTGSGAGSYNEQFF
TRBJ1-5 - 15 - TRBV7-2 TGTGCCAGCGGTCGATCTGGACAGAATAATCAGCCCCAGCATTTT CASGRSGQNNQPQHF
TRBJ2-4 - 14 - TRBV6-6 TGTGCCAGCAGTCTGACTAGTTCCAAAAACATTCAGTACTTC CASSLTSSKNIQYF
TRBJ1-2 - 15 - TRBV6-6 TGTGCCAGCAGTTACCTACCCGAGGGATTCTATGGCTACACCTTC CASSYLPEGFYGYTF
TRBJ2-2 - 17 - TRBV23-1 TGCGCCAGCAGTCAACGCCCGGGTACAGGGATAGTCGGGGAGCTGTTTTTT CASSQRPGTGIVGELFF
TRBJ2-7 TRBD1 15 - TRBV4-3 TGCGCCAGCAGCCAAGAGGGACAGGGGGCAGGCGAGCAGTACTTC CASSQEGQGAGEQYF
TRBJ1-6 - 12 - TRBV5-1 TGCGCCAGCAGCGAACCCGGGGCACCCCTCCACTTT CASSEPGAPLHF
TRBJ2-4 - 13 - TRBV5-4 TGTGCCAGCAGCTTAACAGGAGAAAACATTCAGTACTTC CASSLTGENIQYF
TRBJ1-1 - 16 - TRBV21-1 TGTGCCAGCAGCACCCCGGGGGGGTCGGTGAACACTGAAGCTTTCTTT CASSTPGGSVNTEAFF
TRBJ2-2 TRBD1 17 - TRBV4-3 TGCGCCAGCAGCCAAGATATCACAGGGGTGAACACCGGGGAGCTGTTTTTT CASSQDITGVNTGELFF
TRBJ2-2 - 18 - TRBV4-2 TGTGCCAGCAGCCAAGAGCCCCTAGGTATCGCGAACACCGGGGAGCTGTTTTTT CASSQEPLGIANTGELFF
TRBJ2-7 TRBD1 15 - TRBV28 TGTGCCAGCACCCAACAAGGACAGGTCTGGGACGAGCAGTACTTC CASTQQGQVWDEQYF
TRBJ1-2 - 16 - TRBV5-4 TGTGCCAGCAGCTTGCTGAGGGAACGATCTAACTATGGCTACACCTTC CASSLLRERSNYGYTF
TRBJ2-7 - 15 - TRBV7-9 TGTGCCAGCAGCTTAGGGGTACGCGAGGCGGACGAGCAGTACTTC CASSLGVREADEQYF
TRBJ1-3 - 16 - TRBV18 TGTGCCAGCTCACCACCGTCCCAGAAGAATGGAAACACCATATATTTT CASSPPSQKNGNTIYF
TRBJ1-3 - 15 - TRBV6-1 TGTGCCAGCAGTGGGCGGGGACTGGCTGGAAACACCATATATTTT CASSGRGLAGNTIYF
TRBJ2-5 - 14 - TRBV18 TGTGCCAGCTCACCCTCTTCGGTACAAGAGACCCAGTACTTC CASSPSSVQETQYF
TRBJ2-5 TRBD2 17 - TRBV7-2 TGTGCCAGCAGCCCTCCCGGACTAGCGGGGGGGAGGGAGACCCAGTACTTC CASSPPGLAGGRETQYF